This record concerns one T cell receptor beta chain sequence. Its matching antigen is unknown. The test was conducted at deep level. Method: immunoSEQ multiplex PCR; TCRdb's copy keeps in-frame clones and lacks some. The sample contains about 1 million clones, about 70% of which appear only once. The data derive from a study of shared clonotypes between healthy human individuals. Study-wide findings and caveats: Clonotype sharing among donors, it was expected, would be affected by sequencing depth.

The receptor was isolated from a man aged 18 to 29 in good health. Sequencing was carried out using memory CD4+ T cells sorted from blood. The subset denotes: CD45RA-negative fraction.

CDR3 sequence (DNA): TGTGCCAGCACAAGCCCAGCTAACTATGGCTACACCTTC. It codes for CASTSPANYGYTF. The chain combines TRBV28 with TRBJ1-2; D unresolved. From germline, CDR1 is MDHEN and CDR2 SYDVKM. The CDR3 sequence is 13 residues long. V was cut by 7 bases and J by 0 bases, with 9 bases left in between.